The TCR beta chain under discussion was sequenced for a study of graft-versus-host responses after intestinal transplantation. At the level of the study: Multivisceral, liver-intestinal, or isolated intestinal grafts were transplanted into recipients. Anti-thymocyte globulin induction, then tacrolimus and steroids for around 3 years, went to all recipients. Study conclusions and caveats: The presence of high graft-versus-host to host-versus-graft clonal ratios in allografts characterized patients with graft-donor T cell macrochimerism. Early declines in HvG clones that occurred post-transplant were associated with peak circulating GvH clone levels.

The trim removed 5 bases at V and 3 bases at J, leaving 9 bases unmatched. There are 15 residues in the CDR3. Germline assignment: CDR1 MNHNS and CDR2 SASEGT. Some clones are missing from TCRdb's copy, which holds only in-frame ones; the method was immunoSEQ multiplex PCR. Of under 150,000 clones in the sample, roughly nine tenths were seen once. This clone has just one count. Its antigen is as yet unknown. The sequencing here drew on unstimulated CD4+ T cells sorted from spleen or lymph node cells, taken before intestinal transplant. The chain combines TRBV6-1 with TRBJ2-7, with 8 bases matching TRBD2. The clonotype was recovered from a human donor who received an intestinal transplant. The DNA of the CDR3 is TGTGCCAGCAGTCCGGCGGGGGGCAATAACTACGAGCAGTACTTC. It translates to CASSPAGGNNYEQYF.